These 23 T cell receptor beta chains were sequenced from one sample in a study of shared clonotypes between healthy human individuals. Clones were read by immunoSEQ multiplex PCR, and TCRdb kept only the in-frame ones, dropping some. There are over 2 million clones in the sample; 90% to 95% occur only once, and 0.13% lies in the top ten. The specimen was naive CD4+ T cells sorted from blood. Subset here: CD45RA+ positively selected. These receptor sequences come from a man between 18 and 35 years old in good health.

The chain employs TRBV11-2 and TRBJ2-1; 9 nucleotides agree with TRBD2. Germline trimming cut 5 bases from V and 0 bases from J; bases unmatched to any gene: 2. Germline loops: CDR1 SGHAT, CDR2 FQNNGV. CDR3 length: 15 amino acids. DNA for the CDR3: TGTGCCAGCAGCATTAGCGGGAGCTCCTACAATGAGCAGTTCTTC. This encodes CASSISGSSYNEQFF.

The chain combines TRBV5-6 with TRBJ2-7; D is tentatively TRBD1 or TRBD2 (5 bases each). The ends were cut back, 4 bases at V and 6 bases at J, with 20 bases in the middle. There are 15 residues in the CDR3. The germline CDR1 and CDR2 sequences are SGHDT and YYEEEE. CDR3 loop: CASSPYSGAGGEQYF. DNA of the CDR3: TGTGCCAGCAGCCCATATTCCGGGGCTGGAGGCGAGCAGTACTTC.

In regard to this clone: The sample contains more than one DNA sequence encoding this CDR3. The chain is built from TRBV7-2 and TRBJ2-7; 14 bases are shared with TRBD2. This CDR3 is 15 amino acids long. J gave up 4 bases and V 1 base, and 0 bases lay outside the gene matches. Germline loops: CDR1 SGHTA, CDR2 FQGNSA. The CDR3 nucleotides read TGTGCCAGCAGCTTAGGACTAGCGGGAGGGTACGAGCAGTACTTC. Its protein is CASSLGLAGGYEQYF.

CDR3 protein: CAFNEDSYGYTF. CDR3 bases: TGTGCCTTCAACGAGGACAGCTATGGCTACACCTTC. The chain links TRBV30 to TRBJ1-2; D may be TRBD1 (6 bases). This CDR3 comprises 12 residues. V lost 7 bases to trimming and J lost 4 bases, with 13 bases between them. Per germline, CDR1 GTSNPN and CDR2 SVGIG (reference sequence).

The chain recombines TRBV5-1 with TRBJ1-1; TRBD1 is a possible D gene (5 bases). Trimming pared 0 bases from V and 0 bases from J, leaving 15 bases between. The CDR3 length is 17 residues. Per the germline V gene, CDR1 is SGHRS and CDR2 is YFSETQ. For the CDR3, the DNA is TGCGCCAGCAGCTTGGGGGGCTGGATAGGAGTGAACACTGAAGCTTTCTTT. This translates into CASSLGGWIGVNTEAFF.

Comment on this clone: Since a much larger clone is just one base distant, this may be a read error. Additional DNA sequences in this sample encode the identical CDR3. The chain employs TRBV11-1 and TRBJ1-6; TRBD1 agrees at 8 bases. The CDR3 is 15 amino acids. Germline V CDR1 and CDR2: SGHAT, FQDESV (reference sequence). CDR3 nucleotide sequence: TGTGCCAGCAGCGTCGGGACAGGCTATAATTCACCCCTCCACTTC. It is translated as CASSVGTGYNSPLHF.

This sequence joins TRBV28 and TRBJ1-4, with D possibly being TRBD1 (6 bases). The CDR3 length is 15 residues. Germline loops: CDR1 MDHEN, CDR2 SYDVKM. V lost 5 bases, J lost 5 bases, and 15 bases lay in between. The CDR3 loop reads CASSQRGQPNEKLFF. The CDR3 bases are TGTGCCAGCAGTCAACGCGGACAGCCAAATGAAAAACTGTTTTTT.

The chain's CDR3 is CASAQGSEKLFF. CDR3 nucleotides: TGTGCCAGCGCACAGGGTTCTGAAAAACTGTTTTTT. The chain links TRBV28 to TRBJ1-4, with D possibly being TRBD1 (6 bases). Germline values: CDR1 MDHEN, CDR2 SYDVKM. Trimming removed 8 bases from V and 7 bases from J, with 11 bases in between. The CDR3 is 12 amino acids.

The V gene is TRBV2, the J gene TRBJ2-5, with 10 bases that match TRBD2. Germline V CDR1 and CDR2: SNHLY, FYNNEI. With 7 bases clipped from V and 1 base from J, the junction kept 6 bases outside the gene matches. This CDR3 has 15 residues. CDR3 in amino acids: CASMWSGGAQETQYF. CDR3 DNA: TGTGCCAGCATGTGGAGCGGGGGGGCCCAAGAGACCCAGTACTTC.

The chain joins TRBV28 to TRBJ1-2; D is ambiguous. Trimming left V 4 bases short and J 8 bases short, with 8 bases between. This CDR3 has 11 amino acids. The germline CDR1 and CDR2 sequences are MDHEN and SYDVKM. CDR3 sequence reads: CASSSSPGYTF. CDR3 DNA sequence: TGTGCCAGCAGTTCAAGTCCAGGCTACACCTTC.

The genes are TRBV5-1 and TRBJ1-1; 11 positions match TRBD1. CDR1 and CDR2 (germline): SGHRS, YFSETQ. With 3 bases clipped from V and 12 bases from J, the junction kept 4 bases outside the gene matches. The CDR3 is 12 amino acids. This CDR3 is CASSSGQGASFF. The CDR3 DNA reads TGCGCCAGCAGCTCCGGACAGGGGGCCTCTTTCTTT.

This clone appeared once. This chain connects TRBV28 to TRBJ1-1, with D tentatively TRBD1 (6 bases). Between the trimmed V and J ends, which lost 5 bases and 3 bases, there was a span of 16 bases. The CDR3 is 15 amino acids. CDR1 MDHEN and CDR2 SYDVKM come from the germline V gene. The CDR3 region has the DNA TGTGCCAGCAGTCCTCCGGGGGCATTGGACACTGAAGCTTTCTTT. Its protein product is CASSPPGALDTEAFF.

The count of this clone is one. V usage is TRBV28 and J usage is TRBJ1-2, with 8 bases aligning to TRBD1. This CDR3 has 14 residues. The V segment lost 2 bases and the J segment 3 bases; nucleotides outside the gene matches: 2. Germline CDR1 and CDR2: MDHEN and SYDVKM. The DNA of the CDR3 is TGTGCCAGCAGTTTACGACAGGGGTACTATGGCTACACCTTC. Translation gives CASSLRQGYYGYTF.

This clone was observed once. This specimen includes other DNA sequences encoding the same CDR3. This rearrangement joins TRBV14 to TRBJ2-7, with D unclear. CDR1 is SGHDN and CDR2 is FVKESK in the germline V gene. The germline V and J ends were trimmed by 3 bases and 4 bases, with 7 bases remaining between them. The CDR3 totals 12 residues. CDR3 protein: CASSQSSYEQYF. CDR3 sequence (DNA): TGTGCCAGCAGCCAGTCCTCGTACGAGCAGTACTTC.

CDR3 DNA sequence: TGCGCCAGCAGCTTGGGTTCACTTAGCAATCAGCCCCAGCATTTT. This gives the protein CASSLGSLSNQPQHF. V and J are TRBV5-1 and TRBJ1-5; D not certain. Germline V gene lookup returns CDR1 SGHRS and CDR2 YFSETQ. V gave up 0 bases and J gave up 0 bases, with 7 bases separating them. The length of the CDR3 is 15 residues.

The chain links TRBV19 to TRBJ1-1, with D possibly matching TRBD1 (5 bases). CDR3 size: 17 residues. V was pared by 5 bases and J by 0 bases, with 19 bases between. CDR1 LNHDA and CDR2 SQIVND come from the germline V gene (reference sequence). For the CDR3, the DNA is TGTGCCAGTAGTTTTTCCCCCTCGTGGGGGGTGAACACTGAAGCTTTCTTT. Amino acid sequence: CASSFSPSWGVNTEAFF.

The rearrangement links TRBV18 to TRBJ2-7, with 9 bases fitting TRBD1. The CDR3 has 14 residues. V lost 5 bases to trimming and J lost 2 bases; unmatched junction nucleotides: 4. Germline V gene data show CDR1 as KGHSH and CDR2 as LQKENI. The CDR3 region is CASSTGQGPYEQYF. In DNA form, the CDR3 reads TGTGCCAGCTCAACCGGACAGGGGCCCTACGAGCAGTACTTC.

This chain joins TRBV7-2 and TRBJ2-1; TRBD2 matches 10 bases. The junction had 8 bases not matched to a gene; V was cut back by 5 bases and J by 7 bases. The germline CDR1 and CDR2 sequences are SGHTA and FQGNSA. The CDR3 runs 15 residues. As DNA, the CDR3 is TGTGCCAGCAGCCAGAGCGGGAGGGCCGTTAATGAGCAGTTCTTC. This gives the protein CASSQSGRAVNEQFF.

The chain couples TRBV6-6 to TRBJ1-1, with D possibly matching TRBD1 (5 bases). Germline V CDR1 and CDR2: MNHNY, SVGAGI (reference sequence). The length of the CDR3 is 13 residues. The V end was cut by 8 bases, the J end by 1 base, with 11 bases between. CDR3 protein: CASDLGGNTEAFF. The CDR3 nucleotides are TGTGCCAGCGACCTGGGGGGGAACACTGAAGCTTTCTTT.

V gene TRBV9 combines with J gene TRBJ1-2; no reliable D call. CDR1 and CDR2 (germline): SGDLS, YYNGEE. The V end lost 3 bases, the J end lost 7 bases, and 7 bases lay between the germline ends. The CDR3 is 11 residues long. The CDR3 loop is CASSATGGYTF. The DNA of the CDR3 is TGTGCCAGCAGCGCTACGGGTGGCTACACCTTC.

The rearrangement links TRBV2 to TRBJ2-3; D gene ambiguous. The ends were cut back, 0 bases at V and 3 bases at J, with 7 bases in the middle. This CDR3 is built from 14 residues. Looked up from germline, CDR1 is SNHLY and CDR2 is FYNNEI. CDR3 sequence: CASSEAEPTDTQYF. The CDR3 DNA is TGTGCCAGCAGTGAAGCGGAACCTACAGATACGCAGTATTTT.

This clone has only one observation. The chain uses TRBV5-1 and TRBJ2-3; a weak D match, TRBD2 (6 bases). CDR1 SGHRS and CDR2 YFSETQ come from the germline V gene. V shed 1 base and J shed 1 base, with 10 bases lying between them. The CDR3 is 15 residues long. DNA for the CDR3: TGCGCCAGCAGCTTGTCGGGAGCCCGCACAGATACGCAGTATTTT. Its translation is CASSLSGARTDTQYF.

The genes are TRBV2 and TRBJ2-7; 9 bases are shared with TRBD1. The CDR3 is 13 amino acids. The V segment lost 5 bases and the J segment 7 bases; nucleotides outside the gene matches: 6. The germline CDR1 and CDR2 sequences are SNHLY and FYNNEI. The DNA for the CDR3 is TGTGCCAGCAGTTTACCCGGGACAGGGGAGCAGTACTTC. It is translated as CASSLPGTGEQYF.